The 23 T cell receptor beta chains listed next were all sequenced from one sample in a study of blood T cell repertoires in COVID-19. Data came from immunoSEQ multiplex PCR; TCRdb stores just in-frame clones and leaves some out. The data show roughly 240,000 clones, around 88% seen once. Source material: peripheral blood. These receptors all come from a woman of 80 years or more with COVID-19, enrolled during active disease.

The chain recombines TRBV5-4 with TRBJ2-7, with a possible D match to TRBD1 (6 bases). CDR3 length: 15 amino acids. Trimming shortened V by 4 bases and J by 4 bases, and 18 bases separated the two germline ends. The germline V gene encodes CDR1 SGHNT and CDR2 YYREEE (reference sequence). The CDR3 reads CASSLRDKGWYEQYF. The CDR3 DNA sequence: TGTGCCAGCAGCCTAAGGGACAAAGGTTGGTACGAGCAGTACTTC.

The chain recombines TRBV2 with TRBJ1-6, with 7 bases that match TRBD1. The CDR3 contains 15 residues. Germline V gene data show CDR1 as SNHLY and CDR2 as FYNNEI. The junction had 7 bases not matched to a gene; V was cut back by 6 bases and J by 5 bases. CDR3 region: CASRVWDSDNSPLHF. CDR3 bases: TGTGCCAGCAGGGTCTGGGACAGCGATAATTCACCCCTCCACTTT.

The J gene is TRBJ1-1, the V gene TRBV18; no clear D. V gave up 0 bases and J gave up 0 bases, with 8 bases separating them. Germline V gene sequence: CDR1 KGHSH, CDR2 LQKENI. The CDR3 spans 15 residues. CDR3 bases: TGTGCCAGCTCACCACCTAGCGTCATGAACACTGAAGCTTTCTTT. Residues: CASSPPSVMNTEAFF.

V gene TRBV30 combines with J gene TRBJ1-2, with D tentatively TRBD1 (5 bases). V was trimmed by 5 bases and J by 0 bases, leaving 16 bases between them. The CDR3 length is 15 residues. Germline V gene lookup returns CDR1 GTSNPN and CDR2 SVGIG (reference sequence). The CDR3 bases are TGTGCCTGGGACGGCGGGGGGACCTCTAACTATGGCTACACCTTC. This encodes CAWDGGGTSNYGYTF. The whole variable domain, remainder taken from reference TRBV30 and TRBJ1-2, is SQTIHQWPATLVQPVGSPLSLECTVEGTSNPNLYWYRQAAGRGLQLLFYSVGIGQISSEVPQNLSASRPQDRQFILSSKKLLLSDSGFYLCAWDGGGTSNYGYTFGSGTRLTVV.

This chain joins TRBV19 and TRBJ1-2; no clear D. The CDR3 sequence is 13 residues long. Germline CDR1 LNHDA, CDR2 SQIVND (reference sequence). The germline V and J ends were trimmed by 0 bases and 3 bases, with 5 bases remaining between them. The CDR3 coding sequence is TGTGCCAGTAGTATAGAGAACTACTATGGCTACACCTTC. Translating it yields CASSIENYYGYTF.

The chain employs TRBV5-1 and TRBJ1-2, with 7 bases fitting TRBD1. Germline V CDR1 and CDR2: SGHRS, YFSETQ. The ends lost 2 bases at V and 6 bases at J; junction bases unmatched: 10. The CDR3 sequence is 15 residues long. The CDR3 DNA reads as TGCGCCAGCAGCTTCCCTAGACAGGGTTTGAATGGCTACACCTTC. Its translation is CASSFPRQGLNGYTF.

The chain links TRBV7-6 to TRBJ2-5, with TRBD2 matching over 9 bases. CDR1 and CDR2 from the germline V gene are SGHVS and FNYEAQ. The ends lost 3 bases at V and 3 bases at J; junction bases unmatched: 5. The CDR3 covers 15 residues. CDR3 in DNA: TGTGCCAGCAGCTTCTATAGCGGGGGTGAAGAGACCCAGTACTTC. Protein: CASSFYSGGEETQYF.

The chain is built from TRBV9 and TRBJ2-5; 8 bases are shared with TRBD1. The germline V gene has CDR1 SGDLS and CDR2 YYNGEE. V shed 0 bases and J 9 bases; nucleotides not matched to a gene: 13. This CDR3 spans 16 amino acids. The DNA for the CDR3 is TGTGCCAGCAGCGTAGGGTCCGGACAGGGTGGGGGGCCCCAGTACTTC. This codes for CASSVGSGQGGGPQYF.

The V call is TRBV19, the J call TRBJ1-6, with D possibly being TRBD1 (5 bases). V was trimmed by 8 bases and J by 6 bases, leaving 17 bases between them. This CDR3 comprises 15 residues. Germline assignment: CDR1 LNHDA and CDR2 SQIVND (reference sequence). The CDR3 loop reads CASSGGSMSNSPLHF. The DNA of the CDR3 is TGTGCCAGTTCCGGGGGGTCTATGAGTAATTCACCCCTCCACTTT.

J is TRBJ1-5 and V is TRBV6-1, with a tentative D call TRBD1 (5 bases). The CDR3 has 17 amino acids. Trimming left V 1 base short and J 5 bases short, with 18 bases between. Germline V gene lookup returns CDR1 MNHNS and CDR2 SASEGT. The CDR3 DNA is TGTGCCAGCAGTGAAGAAGGGGTATGGGGACTGGATCAGCCCCAGCATTTT. It specifies CASSEEGVWGLDQPQHF.

This chain joins TRBV28 and TRBJ2-2; 7 nucleotides agree with TRBD1. The CDR3 contains 15 residues. J lost 4 bases, V lost 5 bases, and 7 bases had no gene match. CDR1 and CDR2 from the germline V gene are MDHEN and SYDVKM. The CDR3 DNA reads as TGTGCCAGCAGTCCTCCGGGACAGATCACCGGGGAGCTGTTTTTT. Translation gives CASSPPGQITGELFF.

The chain joins TRBV28 to TRBJ2-3; D uncertain. Per germline, CDR1 MDHEN and CDR2 SYDVKM. This CDR3 is built from 14 residues. Trimming stripped 3 bases from V and 3 bases from J, with 10 bases between. CDR3 sequence reads: CASSFIDVTDTQYF. The CDR3 DNA reads TGTGCCAGCAGTTTTATAGATGTAACAGATACGCAGTATTTT.

The chain couples TRBV28 to TRBJ1-5; D may be TRBD1 (5 bases). V was pared by 3 bases and J by 3 bases, with 12 bases between. The CDR3 covers 15 residues. Germline V CDR1 and CDR2: MDHEN, SYDVKM. The CDR3 sequence is CASSFSRGFNQPQHF. As DNA, the CDR3 is TGTGCCAGCAGTTTTAGTAGGGGATTCAATCAGCCCCAGCATTTT.

This clone was observed a single time. The chain joins TRBV14 to TRBJ1-4, with D tentatively TRBD1 (6 bases). The germline CDR1 and CDR2 sequences are SGHDN and FVKESK. The CDR3 covers 16 residues. Trimming cost V 4 bases and J 8 bases, with 20 bases left between them. CDR3 residues: CASSRGPRGQGEKLFF. CDR3 nucleotides: TGTGCCAGCAGCCGAGGCCCTCGGGGACAAGGGGAAAAACTGTTTTTT.

The chain links TRBV28 to TRBJ2-5, with D tentatively TRBD1 (6 bases). V was trimmed by 3 bases and J by 7 bases, leaving 15 bases between them. CDR3 length: 14 residues. The germline CDR1 and CDR2 sequences are MDHEN and SYDVKM. The CDR3 protein is CASSFNRVGTTQYF. DNA of the CDR3: TGTGCCAGCAGTTTCAACAGGGTTGGAACGACCCAGTACTTC. The full variable domain, completed using reference TRBV28 and TRBJ2-5, is DVKVTQSSRYLVKRTGEKVFLECVQDMDHENMFWYRQDPGLGLRLIYFSYDVKMKEKGDIPEGYSVSREKKERFSLILESASTNQTSMYLCASSFNRVGTTQYFGPGTRLLVL.

This clone has just one count. The rearrangement joins TRBV6-5 to TRBJ2-4; 7 bases fit TRBD2. V lost 7 bases to trimming and J lost 2 bases; unmatched junction nucleotides: 5. Germline V gene sequence: CDR1 MNHEY, CDR2 SVGAGI. CDR3 length equals 14 residues. CDR3 loop: CASNPGTTKNIQYF. The CDR3 DNA follows: TGTGCCAGCAACCCCGGGACTACCAAAAACATTCAGTACTTC.

This chain joins TRBV18 and TRBJ2-7; D gene unclear. Trimming took 5 bases from V and 3 from J, leaving 5 bases between them. The germline CDR1 and CDR2 sequences are KGHSH and LQKENI. This CDR3 is 11 amino acids long. The CDR3 region has the DNA TGTGCCAGCTCATCCCTCTACGAGCAGTACTTC. Translation gives CASSSLYEQYF.

The V gene is TRBV30, the J gene TRBJ2-5, with D possibly TRBD1 on 6 matching bases. Germline CDR1 reads GTSNPN; CDR2 reads SVGIG (reference sequence). V was shortened by 4 bases and J by 5 bases, with 20 bases between the two germline ends. The CDR3 is made up of 15 amino acids. For the CDR3, the DNA is TGTGCCTGGACGCCGTCGACAGGACTTTGGGAGACCCAGTACTTC. This codes for CAWTPSTGLWETQYF. Supplemented by reference TRBV30 and TRBJ2-5, the full variable domain reads SQTIHQWPATLVQPVGSPLSLECTVEGTSNPNLYWYRQAAGRGLQLLFYSVGIGQISSEVPQNLSASRPQDRQFILSSKKLLLSDSGFYLCAWTPSTGLWETQYFGPGTRLLVL.

The gene calls are TRBV27 and TRBJ1-6; maybe TRBD1 (5 bases). This CDR3 has 15 residues. V was cut by 4 bases and J by 9 bases, with 16 bases left in between. Germline V gives CDR1 MNHEY, CDR2 SMNVEV (reference sequence). CDR3 DNA: TGTGCCAGCAGTTCCCGGGAGGGGACCGGTTCACCCCTCCACTTT. This sequence encodes CASSSREGTGSPLHF.

The chain carries TRBV15 and TRBJ2-2; TRBD1 is a possible D gene (6 bases). Germline loops: CDR1 LNHNV, CDR2 YYDKDF (reference sequence). The V and J ends lost 7 bases and 6 bases respectively, with 18 bases between them. CDR3 length: 15 amino acids. The CDR3 reads CATKIRQDSSGELFF. CDR3 DNA: TGTGCCACCAAAATTCGACAGGATAGCTCCGGGGAGCTGTTTTTT.

The chain joins TRBV21-1 to TRBJ1-2. TRBV21-1 represents a pseudogene. There are 11 residues in the CDR3. In DNA, the CDR3 is TGTGCCAGCAGCTCCCGTTTTGGCTACACCTTC. Its translation is CASSSRFGYTF.

The rearrangement links TRBV3-1 (or the pseudogene TRBV3-2) to TRBJ1-1, with a weak D call TRBD1 (5 bases). The germline CDR1 and CDR2 sequences are LGHDT and YNNKEL (reference sequence). The V end was cut by 0 bases, the J end by 6 bases, with 11 bases between. This CDR3 contains 14 residues. The CDR3 region has the DNA TGTGCCAGCAGCCAAGATCAGGGTAAAGCTGAAGCTTTCTTT. As protein: CASSQDQGKAEAFF.

V usage is TRBV5-1 and J usage is TRBJ1-1; 9 bases align to TRBD1. With 5 bases clipped from V and 5 bases from J, the junction kept 4 bases outside the gene matches. The CDR3 extends over 13 amino acids. Germline CDR1 reads SGHRS; CDR2 reads YFSETQ. The CDR3, as DNA: TGCGCCAGCAGTCAAGGACAGGGGACTGAAGCTTTCTTT. Protein sequence: CASSQGQGTEAFF.